What follows are 2 T cell receptor beta chains derived from one specimen sequenced in a study of blood T cell repertoires in COVID-19 (dated by TCRdb to between 2020 and 2021). Library generation was performed with the immunoSEQ multiplex PCR assay. TCRdb stores this immuneACCESS table with in-frame sequences only. Part of the clones is absent; in the studies checked, under half of the shortfall reflects unresolved V genes, and no reason is known for the rest. The sample table contains approximately 300,000 clones; only one count was recorded for more than 70% of them. The ten most abundant clones make up approximately 1.3% of the sample. Sequenced input: peripheral blood. The receptors stem from a woman in her forties or fifties with acute or convalescent COVID-19.

This clone was counted only a few times. Other DNA sequences in this specimen translate into the identical CDR3. The CDR3 reads CASSLQAGQPQHF. The CDR3 DNA is TGTGCCAGCAGCTTACAGGCGGGTCAGCCCCAGCATTTT. V and J are TRBV7-2 and TRBJ1-5; D gene unclear. CDR1 and CDR2 (germline): SGHTA, FQGNSA. The CDR3 is 13 amino acids. V was cut by 2 bases and J by 6 bases, with 8 bases left in between.

This chain links TRBV5-6 with TRBJ1-1; TRBD1 agrees at 9 bases. CDR3 length: 16 residues. J gave up 3 bases and V 1 base, and 7 bases lay outside the gene matches. Per germline, CDR1 SGHDT and CDR2 YYEEEE. CDR3 protein: CASSLRTGVVYTEAFF. CDR3 bases: TGTGCCAGCAGCTTGCGGACAGGGGTGGTGTACACTGAAGCTTTCTTT.